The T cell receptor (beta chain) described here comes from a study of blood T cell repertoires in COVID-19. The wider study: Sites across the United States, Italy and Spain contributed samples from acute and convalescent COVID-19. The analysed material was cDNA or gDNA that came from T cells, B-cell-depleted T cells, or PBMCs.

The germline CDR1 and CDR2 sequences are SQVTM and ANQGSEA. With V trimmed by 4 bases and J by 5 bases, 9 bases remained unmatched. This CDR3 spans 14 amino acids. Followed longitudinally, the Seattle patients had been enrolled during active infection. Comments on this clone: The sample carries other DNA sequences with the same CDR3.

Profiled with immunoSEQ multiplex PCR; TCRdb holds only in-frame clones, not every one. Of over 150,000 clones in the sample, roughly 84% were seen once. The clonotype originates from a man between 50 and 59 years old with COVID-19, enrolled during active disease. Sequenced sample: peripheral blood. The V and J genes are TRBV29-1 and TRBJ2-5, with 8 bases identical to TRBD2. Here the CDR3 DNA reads TGCAGCGTTGGGGGGGCGGGGGGAGGGGAGACCCAGTACTTC. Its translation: CSVGGAGGGETQYF.